This T cell receptor (beta chain) was recorded in a study of blood T cell repertoires in COVID-19. Study summary: Samples taken during acute and convalescent COVID-19 were collected in the United States, Italy and Spain. Sample material is recorded as cDNA or gDNA derived from T cells, B-cell-depleted T cells, or PBMCs.

Original processing notes: Cell counts per sample came from amplifying reference gene primers. Measured with immunoSEQ multiplex PCR; TCRdb has only the in-frame clones, and not every one. That table furnishes V, J and clone size, whereas the DNA furnished D and trimming. The sample shows 130,000 to 150,000 clones, around 80% of them seen only once. The CDR3 runs to 15 residues. Germline CDR1 is SGHVS and CDR2 is FNYEAQ. Germline trimming cut 5 bases from V and 5 bases from J; bases unmatched to any gene: 6. This receptor was taken from a woman aged 45-65 years in a cohort sampled during active or convalescent COVID-19. This chain connects TRBV7-6 to TRBJ2-2; 9 bases are a match to TRBD1. Sequences were obtained from peripheral blood. The CDR3 is CASSPNRGLTGELFF. The CDR3 nucleotides read TGTGCCAGCAGCCCGAACAGGGGGCTTACCGGGGAGCTGTTTTTT. Supplemented by reference TRBV7-6 and TRBJ2-2, the full variable domain reads GAGVSQSPRYKVTKRGQDVALRCDPISGHVSLYWYRQALGQGPEFLTYFNYEAQQDKSGLPNDRFSAERPEGSISTLTIQRTEQRDSAMYRCASSPNRGLTGELFFGEGSRLTVL.